Included here is one T cell receptor (beta chain) sequence, with context. These data come from a study of technical replicates of blood from several donors. Libraries were prepared by immunoSEQ multiplex PCR; TCRdb keeps only in-frame clonotypes and omits some of them. The sample has about 73,000 clones, 85% to 95% seen once. The CDR3 is made up of 17 amino acids. Germline V gene sequence: CDR1 SGHTA, CDR2 FQGNSA. V gave up 5 bases and J gave up 0 bases, with 17 bases separating them. This chain links TRBV7-2 with TRBJ1-5; D is possibly TRBD1 (6 bases). The specimen was PBMCs. The receptor was isolated from a human donor in good health. Some clones in this sample may be carry-over from other donors' samples. Here the CDR3 DNA reads TGTGCCAGCAGCGGTGCGTTCGGCAGGGGTAGCAATCAGCCCCAGCATTTT. It translates to CASSGAFGRGSNQPQHF.